What follows describes a single T cell receptor beta chain. The assay was immunoSEQ multiplex PCR, and TCRdb's table has in-frame clones only and misses some. The top ten clones hold roughly 0.38% of a sample with a few hundred thousand clones, 90% of them seen once. The donors were in the roughly 120-subject validation cohort, distinct from the approximately 670-subject first cohort. This CDR3 has 16 amino acids. Looked up from germline, CDR1 is LGHNA and CDR2 is YNFKEQ. V was clipped by 3 bases and J by 2 bases; unmatched bases: 4. This entry is derived from a study of cytomegalovirus exposure and HLA in healthy donors.

Sample: PBMCs. This receptor was obtained from a young woman in good health and CMV-seronegative. The chain carries TRBV4-2 and TRBJ1-5; 10 bases match TRBD1. CDR3 DNA: TGTGCCAGCAGCCAGCCCGGGACAGGGGGCAATCAGCCCCAGCATTTT. It codes for CASSQPGTGGNQPQHF.